This TCR beta chain stems from a study of siplizumab effects on memory and regulatory T cells. V shed 1 base and J 3 bases; nucleotides not matched to a gene: 14. The CDR3 consists of 19 residues. The germline V gene encodes CDR1 KGHSH and CDR2 LQKENI. Details on this clone: The antigen is unknown.

The study assayed 75,000 to 100,000 TCR templates per sample. Sequenced by immunoSEQ multiplex PCR; TCRdb stores in-frame clones only, minus some. The repertoire has 85,000 to 130,000 clones, 93% of them found once; the top ten carry 0.62%. Overall study results and limits: In siplizumab conditions, mappable alloreactive CD4+ clones averaged around 69% Treg-derived, against around 30% in controls. It was not possible to assign a naive or memory phenotype to roughly 80-95% of proliferating CD4+ or CD8+ clones. Among sequences traceable to unstimulated CD4+ memory cells, alloreactive ones were significantly reduced by siplizumab.

The chain uses TRBV18 and TRBJ2-7, with 11 bases matching TRBD2. The receptor comes from a human donor in good health. Sequences were obtained from Tregs sorted from blood. The CDR3 DNA sequence: TGTGCCAGCTCACCACGGGGGACTAGCGGTATTGACTGGGACTACGAGCAGTACTTC. It is translated as CASSPRGTSGIDWDYEQYF.